Presented here are 23 T cell receptor beta chains from one specimen sequenced in a study of T cells in Graves' hyperthyroidism and ophthalmopathy. RNA transcripts were the template for amplifying TCR beta CDR3 regions. The primer set for the first-round RT-PCR of the TCR CDR3 was HTBI. Via MiXCR, TCRdb re-called the multiplex PCR reads, giving one row per CDR3 protein. Altogether approximately 400,000 distinct CDR3 sequences are present, 13% to 15% being singletons, with the ten largest covering 20%. The specimen sequenced was blood. The origin of the receptors is a woman in her thirties with Graves' ophthalmopathy.

At least ten counts were recorded for this clonotype. The chain is built from TRBV2 and TRBJ2-3, with 11 positions matching TRBD1. The CDR3 totals 15 residues. V lost 5 bases and J lost 5; bases outside the gene matches: 6. CDR1 SNHLY and CDR2 FYNNEI come from the germline V gene. Written as DNA, the CDR3 is TGTGCCAGCAGTTTCGGGGGACAGGGGGTAGATACGCAGTATTTT. Amino acids: CASSFGGQGVDTQYF.

The rearrangement uses TRBV7-9 and TRBJ1-3, with 8 bases that match TRBD1. V shed 2 bases, J shed 2 bases, and the junction held 17 bases outside the gene matches. The CDR3 is 20 amino acids. Germline lookup yields CDR1 SEHNR and CDR2 FQNEAQ (reference sequence). The chain's CDR3 is CASSLRDRDRSFRTGNTIYF. CDR3 nucleotide sequence: TGTGCCAGCAGCTTACGGGACCGGGACAGGAGTTTTAGAACTGGAAACACCATATATTTT.

This clonotype came up many times. The rearrangement links TRBV27 to TRBJ2-3, with D perhaps matching TRBD2 (6 bases). Per the germline V gene, CDR1 is MNHEY and CDR2 is SMNVEV (reference sequence). Trimming took 1 base from V and 0 from J, leaving 14 bases between them. The CDR3 has 17 amino acids. The CDR3 region is CASSLFTSKASTDTQYF. CDR3 bases: TGTGCCAGCAGTTTATTTACTAGCAAAGCAAGCACAGATACGCAGTATTTT.

J is TRBJ1-6 and V is TRBV6-1; no clear D. The CDR3 covers 15 residues. In germline, CDR1 is MNHNS, CDR2 SASEGT. Trimming took 6 bases from V and 7 from J, leaving 16 bases between them. The CDR3 is CASSPLDGENSPLHF. CDR3 DNA: TGTGCCAGCAGCCCTTTGGATGGGGAAAATTCACCCCTCCACTTT.

Many counts were recorded for this clonotype. This chain links TRBV10-3 with TRBJ1-2; 7 bases align to TRBD1. This CDR3 spans 14 amino acids. Germline assignment: CDR1 ENHRY and CDR2 SYGVKD. V was pared by 6 bases and J by 7 bases, with 11 bases of the junction left unmatched. CDR3 sequence (DNA): TGTGCCATCAGAACCGATAGGACAGGCAGTGGCTACACCTTC. Translation gives CAIRTDRTGSGYTF.

This clonotype was found many times. The chain links TRBV20-1 to TRBJ2-1; TRBD2 matches at 8 bases. V lost 2 bases, J lost 10 bases, and 10 bases stayed unmatched. Germline V CDR1 and CDR2: DFQATT, SNEGSKA (reference sequence). This CDR3 contains 14 residues. CDR3 loop: CSARPPGLDREQFF. The CDR3 DNA sequence: TGCAGTGCTAGACCCCCGGGACTAGATCGCGAGCAGTTCTTC.

Ten or more counts support this clonotype. J is TRBJ1-4 and V is TRBV28; 7 bases line up with TRBD1. Per the germline V gene, CDR1 is MDHEN and CDR2 is SYDVKM. The CDR3 loop spans 16 amino acids. V was pared by 4 bases and J by 4 bases, with 9 bases of the junction left unmatched. In nucleotides, the CDR3 is TGTGCCAGCAGTTCCCCCGGACAGGAGATTAATGAAAAACTGTTTTTT. Its protein is CASSSPGQEINEKLFF. The whole variable domain, filled in from reference TRBV28 and TRBJ1-4, reads DVKVTQSSRYLVKRTGEKVFLECVQDMDHENMFWYRQDPGLGLRLIYFSYDVKMKEKGDIPEGYSVSREKKERFSLILESASTNQTSMYLCASSSPGQEINEKLFFGSGTQLSVL.

This rearrangement joins TRBV4-1 to TRBJ2-5, with D perhaps given as TRBD1 or TRBD2 (5 bases each). V was pared by 0 bases and J by 9 bases, with 11 bases between. Germline CDR1 reads MGHRA; CDR2 reads YSYEKL. The CDR3 spans 13 residues. The DNA for the CDR3 is TGCGCCAGCAGCCAAGAACGGGACCGAGCCCAGTACTTC. It translates to CASSQERDRAQYF.

This clonotype was seen more than once but under ten times. This chain links TRBV7-8 with TRBJ2-7; the match to TRBD1 covers 9 bases. The CDR3 is 16 amino acids. The J segment lost 3 bases and the V segment lost 8 bases, leaving 14 bases of the junction unmatched. Per the germline V gene, CDR1 is SGHVS and CDR2 is FQNEAQ. CDR3 sequence: CASHPGTGQGYYEQYF. CDR3 DNA sequence: TGTGCCAGCCATCCAGGAACGGGACAGGGATACTACGAGCAGTACTTC.

In its sample, this clonotype was seen a few times. V and J are TRBV10-3 and TRBJ1-3, with D perhaps matching TRBD1 (6 bases). V was cut by 1 base and J by 0 bases, with 16 bases left in between. Germline CDR1 and CDR2: ENHRY and SYGVKD. CDR3 length: 18 amino acids. The CDR3 loop reads CAISEYPLGGSSGNTIYF. Written as DNA, the CDR3 is TGTGCCATCAGTGAGTACCCCCTGGGGGGCAGCTCTGGAAACACCATATATTTT.

This clonotype was counted at least ten times. This chain uses TRBV27 with TRBJ2-7; perhaps TRBD2 as D (5 bases). The CDR3 spans 13 residues. Trimming shortened V by 8 bases and J by 2 bases, and 13 bases separated the two germline ends. Germline V lookup: CDR1 MNHEY, CDR2 SMNVEV (reference sequence). DNA of the CDR3: TGTGCCAGCTCCCCGGGGTGGCCCTACGAGCAGTACTTC. Its protein is CASSPGWPYEQYF.

Ten or more counts support this clonotype. V and J are TRBV7-9 and TRBJ1-5; tentatively, D is TRBD1 (5 bases). V dropped 2 bases and J dropped 6 bases, with 14 bases sitting between them. Germline-derived CDR1 and CDR2 are SEHNR and FQNEAQ (reference sequence). This CDR3 spans 15 amino acids. The CDR3 bases are TGTGCCAGCAGCTTATATGGACACCCGCTTCAGCCCCAGCATTTT. It yields the protein CASSLYGHPLQPQHF.

This clonotype occurred a few times. The J gene is TRBJ2-3, the V gene TRBV20-1, with 10 bases aligning to TRBD2. The V gene end was trimmed by 7 bases and the J gene end by 0 bases; junction bases not matched to a gene: 7. Germline V gene data show CDR1 as DFQATT and CDR2 as SNEGSKA (reference sequence). The CDR3 is 15 amino acids. The CDR3 loop is CSVASGGSSTDTQYF. The CDR3 region has the DNA TGCAGTGTGGCTAGCGGGGGCTCTAGCACAGATACGCAGTATTTT.

This clonotype was detected ten times or more. The chain joins TRBV12-3 or TRBV12-4 to TRBJ2-3; 8 bases map to TRBD1. The CDR3 has 16 amino acids. V shed 5 bases, J shed 2 bases, and the junction held 9 bases outside the gene matches. The CDR3, as DNA: TGTGCCAGCAGTCTATGGGACAGGAGCCCCACAGATACGCAGTATTTT. Translating gives CASSLWDRSPTDTQYF.

This clonotype was observed a few times. The J gene is TRBJ2-1, the V gene TRBV25-1; 11 bases fit TRBD2. Germline V CDR1 and CDR2: MGHDK, SYGVNS. The J segment lost 2 bases and the V segment lost 10 bases, leaving 4 bases of the junction unmatched. This CDR3 is built from 14 residues. The CDR3 loop is CATTTSGAYNEQFF. The CDR3 DNA sequence: TGTGCCACCACGACTAGCGGGGCCTACAATGAGCAGTTCTTC.

This clonotype was seen many times. The chain combines TRBV6-1 with TRBJ1-3, with D possibly TRBD1 on 5 matching bases. Germline CDR1 and CDR2: MNHNS and SASEGT. V lost 3 bases, J lost 0 bases, and 9 bases lay in between. There are 15 residues in the CDR3. CDR3 in amino acids: CASSEWGSSGNTIYF. Here the CDR3 DNA reads TGTGCCAGCAGTGAGTGGGGGAGCTCTGGAAACACCATATATTTT.

The chain joins TRBV5-1 to TRBJ2-5; D may be TRBD1 (6 bases). With 4 bases removed from V and 5 bases from J, the gap between germline ends came to 12 bases. There are 13 residues in the CDR3. Germline CDR1 reads SGHRS; CDR2 reads YFSETQ. The CDR3 DNA is TGCGCCAGCAGCGAGGGGGATGACGAGACCCAGTACTTC. Translation: CASSEGDDETQYF.

This clonotype was counted only a few times. The chain has TRBV10-3 and TRBJ2-1, with D possibly TRBD1 on 5 matching bases. The V end was cut by 0 bases, the J end by 6 bases, with 18 bases between. Germline V gene lookup returns CDR1 ENHRY and CDR2 SYGVKD. The length of the CDR3 is 17 residues. The CDR3 loop reads CAISESAQGENVNEQFF. CDR3 in DNA: TGTGCCATCAGTGAGTCCGCGCAGGGCGAAAATGTCAATGAGCAGTTCTTC.

There are a few counts of this clonotype. The chain employs TRBV12-3 or TRBV12-4 and TRBJ1-4, with D possibly matching TRBD1 (6 bases). The CDR3 runs 15 residues. Trimming took 3 bases from V and 8 from J, leaving 16 bases between them. The CDR3 reads CASSFRGGGVEKLFF. The DNA of the CDR3 is TGTGCCAGCAGTTTCCGGGGGGGGGGCGTAGAAAAACTGTTTTTT.

Many counts were recorded for this clonotype. The chain has TRBV7-2 and TRBJ2-1; 7 bases agree with TRBD2. The CDR3 covers 13 residues. Germline CDR1 and CDR2: SGHTA and FQGNSA. After removal of 2 bases from V and 6 bases from J, the junction contained 1 base not matched to a gene. The CDR3 sequence: CASSLWGGNEQFF. CDR3 nucleotides: TGTGCCAGCAGCTTATGGGGGGGCAATGAGCAGTTCTTC.

This clonotype was seen at least ten times. V and J are TRBV4-2 and TRBJ2-7; 10 positions match TRBD1. V was clipped by 4 bases and J by 2 bases; unmatched bases: 5. Germline V gene lookup returns CDR1 LGHNA and CDR2 YNFKEQ. The CDR3 is 15 residues long. This CDR3 reads CASSRTGTGAYEQYF. For the CDR3, the DNA is TGTGCCAGCAGCCGAACCGGGACAGGGGCCTACGAGCAGTACTTC.

The rearrangement links TRBV9 to TRBJ2-2; possibly TRBD2 for D (5 bases). From germline, CDR1 is SGDLS and CDR2 YYNGEE. CDR3 length: 17 residues. V gave up 2 bases and J gave up 1 base, with 15 bases separating them. The CDR3 nucleotides read TGTGCCAGCAGCGTCCCTGTTCACGAGGGGAACACCGGGGAGCTGTTTTTT. Protein sequence: CASSVPVHEGNTGELFF.

This clonotype has ten or more counts. The chain joins TRBV3-1 to TRBJ1-2; TRBD1 agrees at 9 bases. This CDR3 is 14 amino acids long. CDR1 LGHDT and CDR2 YNNKEL come from the germline V gene (reference sequence). Germline trimming cut 5 bases from V and 4 bases from J; bases unmatched to any gene: 5. The CDR3: CASSKDRGSYGYTF. CDR3 nucleotides: TGTGCCAGCAGCAAGGACAGGGGAAGCTATGGCTACACCTTC.